The 28 T cell receptor beta chains presented below share a single source sample, sequenced in a study of cytomegalovirus exposure and HLA in healthy donors. Researchers ran the PCR with 60 Vbeta and 13 Jbeta primers. Assay: immunoSEQ multiplex PCR; the TCRdb copy retains only in-frame clones and omits some. The sample holds fewer than 85,000 clones, approximately 79% seen once. Sequencing input: PBMCs. These receptors all come from a woman in her forties in good health and CMV-seropositive.

V and J are TRBV5-1 and TRBJ2-1; 9 positions agree with TRBD2. J lost 5 bases, V lost 0 bases, and 3 bases had no gene match. The CDR3 runs 15 residues. From germline, CDR1 is SGHRS and CDR2 YFSETQ. DNA of the CDR3: TGCGCCAGCAGCTTGGCAGTAGCGGGGGACAATGAGCAGTTCTTC. Residues: CASSLAVAGDNEQFF.

Only a few counts were recorded for this clone. The J gene is TRBJ2-5, the V gene TRBV6-5; D not resolved. Trimming took off 0 bases at V and 7 bases at J, with 12 bases between the two ends. There are 14 residues in the CDR3. Per germline, CDR1 MNHEY and CDR2 SVGAGI. CDR3 in DNA: TGTGCCAGCAGTTACTCTGCCGATAGTGGGACCCAGTACTTC. Amino acids: CASSYSADSGTQYF.

The chain recombines TRBV4-1 with TRBJ1-2; D may be TRBD1 (6 bases). CDR3 length equals 15 residues. The V end lost 1 base, the J end lost 8 bases, and 17 bases lay between the germline ends. CDR1 is MGHRA, CDR2 YSYEKL, per germline. CDR3 coding DNA: TGCGCCAGCAGCCAAGCCAACAGGGCCCCGGGGGGCTACACCTTC. Its protein is CASSQANRAPGGYTF.

This clone was counted a few times. Here the CDR3 DNA reads TGCGCCAGCAGCCAAGGAACCCAGGGGCTCTATGGCTACACCTTC. This codes for CASSQGTQGLYGYTF. This sequence joins TRBV4-1 and TRBJ1-2; D is possibly TRBD1 (6 bases). Trimming stripped 1 base from V and 4 bases from J, with 13 bases between. CDR3 size: 15 residues. Germline CDR1 reads MGHRA; CDR2 reads YSYEKL.

Concerning this clone itself: The same CDR3 can be traced to other DNA sequences in this sample. The chain is built from TRBV4-2 and TRBJ1-2; D possibly corresponds to TRBD1 (6 bases). Germline V gene lookup returns CDR1 LGHNA and CDR2 YNFKEQ. This CDR3 region has 15 residues. The V and J ends lost 1 base and 2 bases respectively, with 11 bases between them. The CDR3, as DNA: TGTGCCAGCAGCCAAGGACAGGCCCCCAACTATGGCTACACCTTC. Its protein product is CASSQGQAPNYGYTF.

The gene calls are TRBV6-5 and TRBJ2-5; 10 nucleotides align to TRBD2. V dropped 2 bases and J dropped 8; count of bases not matched to a gene: 5. This CDR3 comprises 14 residues. Per the germline V gene, CDR1 is MNHEY and CDR2 is SVGAGI. Written as DNA, the CDR3 is TGTGCCAGCAGTTACCGGCTAGCGGGGGATACCCAGTACTTC. It translates to CASSYRLAGDTQYF.

This sequence joins TRBV6-5 and TRBJ2-1, with 7 bases lining up with TRBD1. Per germline, CDR1 MNHEY and CDR2 SVGAGI. The V and J ends lost 6 bases and 7 bases, in that order; junction bases with no gene match: 9. The length of the CDR3 is 14 residues. This CDR3 reads CASSRDRVRNEQFF. CDR3 in DNA: TGTGCCAGCAGCCGCGACAGGGTACGAAATGAGCAGTTCTTC.

The V call is TRBV11-2, the J call TRBJ1-1, with unresolved D. Germline CDR1 and CDR2: SGHAT and FQNNGV. Trimming stripped 1 base from V and 6 bases from J, with 6 bases between. The CDR3 is 12 amino acids. In DNA form, the CDR3 reads TGTGCCAGCAGCTTAGTGGGCCCTGAAGCTTTCTTT. Amino acids: CASSLVGPEAFF.

This clone was found once. This rearrangement joins TRBV2 to TRBJ1-5; D perhaps matches TRBD1 (6 bases). Trimming left V 4 bases short and J 4 bases short, with 11 bases between. This CDR3 has 14 residues. Germline loops: CDR1 SNHLY, CDR2 FYNNEI. The CDR3 DNA reads TGTGCCAGCAGTGCATTAAGGGGGAATCAGCCCCAGCATTTT. Its translation is CASSALRGNQPQHF.

The chain uses TRBV5-6 and TRBJ2-7; 8 bases are shared with TRBD1. J was trimmed by 1 base and V by 2 bases; bases with no gene match: 2. CDR1 SGHDT and CDR2 YYEEEE come from the germline V gene. The CDR3 sequence is 14 residues long. The DNA for the CDR3 is TGTGCCAGCAGCTTAGGACAGGGTTCCTACGAGCAGTACTTC. Amino acid sequence: CASSLGQGSYEQYF.

V gene TRBV7-9 combines with J gene TRBJ2-5; perhaps TRBD1 as D (6 bases). CDR3 length: 13 amino acids. Trimming removed 5 bases at V and 7 bases at J, with 14 bases between. Germline CDR1 SEHNR, CDR2 FQNEAQ (reference sequence). The CDR3 bases are TGTGCCAGCAGCCCGAGACAGGATGGGACCCAGTACTTC. Translated, it gives CASSPRQDGTQYF. The variable domain in full, with the rest retrieved from reference TRBV7-9 and TRBJ2-5, is DTGVSQNPRHKITKRGQNVTFRCDPISEHNRLYWYRQTLGQGPEFLTYFQNEAQLEKSRLLSDRFSAERPKGSFSTLEIQRTEQGDSAMYLCASSPRQDGTQYFGPGTRLLVL.

J is TRBJ2-5 and V is TRBV10-1; the match to TRBD1 covers 8 bases. CDR1 is WNHNN, CDR2 SYGVQD, per germline (reference sequence). The CDR3 has 14 residues. Trimming took 5 bases from V and 5 from J; bases not matched to a gene: 7. CDR3 protein: CASSRDRFVETQYF. In nucleotides, the CDR3 is TGCGCCAGCAGTCGGGACAGGTTCGTTGAGACCCAGTACTTC.

The chain joins TRBV11-2 to TRBJ2-2; 9 nucleotides agree with TRBD2. The CDR3 sequence is 17 residues long. V shed 6 bases and J 5 bases; nucleotides not matched to a gene: 13. The germline CDR1 and CDR2 sequences are SGHAT and FQNNGV. The CDR3, as DNA: TGTGCCAGCAGAAAAGGGTCGGCGGGGGGGATTACCGGGGAGCTGTTTTTT. It translates to CASRKGSAGGITGELFF.

The chain combines TRBV5-1 with TRBJ2-1, with a tentative D call TRBD2 (6 bases). Germline assignment: CDR1 SGHRS and CDR2 YFSETQ. The CDR3 has 15 residues. V was clipped by 5 bases and J by 3 bases, with 15 bases between them. CDR3 DNA: TGCGCCAGCAGGTCCGGGACTTCCCACTACAATGAGCAGTTCTTC. Its translation: CASRSGTSHYNEQFF.

V is TRBV7-8 and J is TRBJ1-3; D call uncertain. This CDR3 contains 15 residues. V was clipped by 0 bases and J by 8 bases, with 14 bases between them. The V gene's germline CDR1 is SGHVS and CDR2 FQNEAQ. CDR3 amino acids: CASSLADFGSHTIYF. The CDR3 DNA reads TGTGCCAGCAGCTTAGCGGATTTCGGGAGCCACACCATATATTTT.

This rearrangement joins TRBV9 to TRBJ1-2, with no clear D. Germline-derived CDR1 and CDR2 are SGDLS and YYNGEE. V lost 0 bases, J lost 6 bases, and 15 bases lay in between. The length of the CDR3 is 15 residues. As DNA, the CDR3 is TGTGCCAGCAGCGTAGGAGACTCTAACTGGCATGGCTACACCTTC. This encodes CASSVGDSNWHGYTF.

The genes are TRBV20-1 and TRBJ1-2, with D possibly TRBD1 on 6 matching bases. Per germline, CDR1 DFQATT and CDR2 SNEGSKA (reference sequence). The germline V and J ends were trimmed by 5 bases and 7 bases, with 11 bases remaining between them. This CDR3 is built from 11 residues. CDR3 loop: CSASPGAGYTF. The CDR3, as DNA: TGCAGTGCTTCCCCAGGGGCTGGCTACACCTTC.

The chain recombines TRBV28 with TRBJ1-2; 10 positions match TRBD1. The germline CDR1 and CDR2 sequences are MDHEN and SYDVKM. V was pared by 7 bases and J by 6 bases, with 17 bases of the junction left unmatched. This CDR3 contains 17 residues. CDR3 region: CASKGTDPGQGLDGYTF. CDR3 sequence (DNA): TGTGCCAGCAAGGGGACTGACCCGGGACAGGGGTTAGATGGCTACACCTTC.

J is TRBJ2-7 and V is TRBV19; weak D call: TRBD1 (6 bases). V was cut by 6 bases and J by 2 bases, with 11 bases left in between. The CDR3 has 13 amino acids. Germline lookup yields CDR1 LNHDA and CDR2 SQIVND (reference sequence). CDR3 bases: TGTGCCAGTAGCGACAGGACCACCTACGAGCAGTACTTC. Its protein is CASSDRTTYEQYF.

The V call is TRBV5-4, the J call TRBJ1-1; D ambiguous. This CDR3 spans 13 amino acids. V lost 7 bases, J lost 1 base, and 11 bases lay in between. The germline gives CDR1 SGHNT, CDR2 YYREEE (reference sequence). CDR3 sequence reads: CASGPNQNTEAFF. In DNA form, the CDR3 reads TGTGCCAGCGGCCCCAACCAGAACACTGAAGCTTTCTTT.

The rearrangement joins TRBV2 to TRBJ1-2; D uncertain. The germline gives CDR1 SNHLY, CDR2 FYNNEI. The CDR3 sequence is 13 residues long. V lost 6 bases and J lost 7, with 15 bases in between. This CDR3 reads CASSPPGFVGYTF. CDR3 nucleotides: TGTGCCAGCAGCCCCCCGGGATTTGTTGGCTACACCTTC.

The V gene is TRBV7-8, the J gene TRBJ2-3, with 11 bases lining up with TRBD1. With V trimmed by 8 bases and J by 5 bases, 3 bases remained unmatched. Germline values: CDR1 SGHVS, CDR2 FQNEAQ. This CDR3 contains 13 residues. The CDR3 nucleotides are TGTGCCAGCGGGGACAGGGGGAGAGATACGCAGTATTTT. Protein product: CASGDRGRDTQYF.

This clone was counted once. V and J are TRBV9 and TRBJ2-7; the D gene is possibly TRBD1 (6 bases). The V end was cut by 4 bases, the J end by 3 bases, with 17 bases between. Per germline, CDR1 SGDLS and CDR2 YYNGEE. CDR3 size: 15 residues. CDR3 DNA sequence: TGTGCCAGCAGCACTACCGGGACACCCTACTACGAGCAGTACTTC. It translates to CASSTTGTPYYEQYF.

The genes are TRBV5-5 and TRBJ1-2; 8 bases map to TRBD1. CDR3 size: 15 residues. Germline lookup yields CDR1 SGHKS and CDR2 YYEKEE (reference sequence). With V trimmed by 4 bases and J by 3 bases, 8 bases remained unmatched. The CDR3 spells CASSTRTGYDYGYTF. The CDR3 coding sequence is TGTGCCAGCAGCACTCGGACAGGGTACGACTATGGCTACACCTTC.

In this sample, this clone turned up once. This rearrangement joins TRBV7-6 to TRBJ2-5; 8 bases are shared with TRBD1. The CDR3 totals 16 residues. Germline CDR1 SGHVS, CDR2 FNYEAQ. Unmatched junction bases numbered 11, after V lost 1 base and J lost 7 bases. The CDR3 is CASSLVPIRGQGTQYF. CDR3 bases: TGTGCCAGCAGCTTAGTCCCCATCAGGGGGCAGGGGACCCAGTACTTC.

The J gene is TRBJ2-5, the V gene TRBV6-5; D is uncertain. Germline V CDR1 and CDR2: MNHEY, SVGAGI. The V gene lost 5 bases and the J gene lost 5 bases, with 6 bases spanning the gap. The CDR3 has 11 residues. As DNA, the CDR3 is TGTGCCAGCAGTGCCCAGGAGACCCAGTACTTC. It is translated as CASSAQETQYF.

This clone was observed a single time. The chain joins TRBV11-2 to TRBJ2-5, with D tentatively TRBD2 (6 bases). This CDR3 has 16 residues. Germline CDR1 reads SGHAT; CDR2 reads FQNNGV. V was cut by 1 base and J by 5 bases, with 17 bases left in between. The CDR3 region is CASSLVSPGAGETQYF. The CDR3 DNA sequence: TGTGCCAGCAGCTTAGTGTCCCCCGGGGCGGGGGAGACCCAGTACTTC.

This clone came up a few times. The rearrangement joins TRBV2 to TRBJ1-2; a weak D match, TRBD1 (5 bases). Germline assignment: CDR1 SNHLY and CDR2 FYNNEI. V lost 6 bases and J 7 bases, leaving 30 bases between the germline ends. The CDR3 sequence is 18 residues long. The CDR3 loop reads CASSDSGTYEGVQGGYTF. The DNA of the CDR3 is TGTGCCAGCAGCGACTCCGGGACTTATGAAGGGGTGCAGGGTGGCTACACCTTC. Combining the CDR3 with reference TRBV2 and TRBJ1-2 gives the whole variable domain EPEVTQTPSHQVTQMGQEVILRCVPISNHLYFYWYRQILGQKVEFLVSFYNNEISEKSEIFDDQFSVERPDGSNFTLKIRSTKLEDSAMYFCASSDSGTYEGVQGGYTFGSGTRLTVV.